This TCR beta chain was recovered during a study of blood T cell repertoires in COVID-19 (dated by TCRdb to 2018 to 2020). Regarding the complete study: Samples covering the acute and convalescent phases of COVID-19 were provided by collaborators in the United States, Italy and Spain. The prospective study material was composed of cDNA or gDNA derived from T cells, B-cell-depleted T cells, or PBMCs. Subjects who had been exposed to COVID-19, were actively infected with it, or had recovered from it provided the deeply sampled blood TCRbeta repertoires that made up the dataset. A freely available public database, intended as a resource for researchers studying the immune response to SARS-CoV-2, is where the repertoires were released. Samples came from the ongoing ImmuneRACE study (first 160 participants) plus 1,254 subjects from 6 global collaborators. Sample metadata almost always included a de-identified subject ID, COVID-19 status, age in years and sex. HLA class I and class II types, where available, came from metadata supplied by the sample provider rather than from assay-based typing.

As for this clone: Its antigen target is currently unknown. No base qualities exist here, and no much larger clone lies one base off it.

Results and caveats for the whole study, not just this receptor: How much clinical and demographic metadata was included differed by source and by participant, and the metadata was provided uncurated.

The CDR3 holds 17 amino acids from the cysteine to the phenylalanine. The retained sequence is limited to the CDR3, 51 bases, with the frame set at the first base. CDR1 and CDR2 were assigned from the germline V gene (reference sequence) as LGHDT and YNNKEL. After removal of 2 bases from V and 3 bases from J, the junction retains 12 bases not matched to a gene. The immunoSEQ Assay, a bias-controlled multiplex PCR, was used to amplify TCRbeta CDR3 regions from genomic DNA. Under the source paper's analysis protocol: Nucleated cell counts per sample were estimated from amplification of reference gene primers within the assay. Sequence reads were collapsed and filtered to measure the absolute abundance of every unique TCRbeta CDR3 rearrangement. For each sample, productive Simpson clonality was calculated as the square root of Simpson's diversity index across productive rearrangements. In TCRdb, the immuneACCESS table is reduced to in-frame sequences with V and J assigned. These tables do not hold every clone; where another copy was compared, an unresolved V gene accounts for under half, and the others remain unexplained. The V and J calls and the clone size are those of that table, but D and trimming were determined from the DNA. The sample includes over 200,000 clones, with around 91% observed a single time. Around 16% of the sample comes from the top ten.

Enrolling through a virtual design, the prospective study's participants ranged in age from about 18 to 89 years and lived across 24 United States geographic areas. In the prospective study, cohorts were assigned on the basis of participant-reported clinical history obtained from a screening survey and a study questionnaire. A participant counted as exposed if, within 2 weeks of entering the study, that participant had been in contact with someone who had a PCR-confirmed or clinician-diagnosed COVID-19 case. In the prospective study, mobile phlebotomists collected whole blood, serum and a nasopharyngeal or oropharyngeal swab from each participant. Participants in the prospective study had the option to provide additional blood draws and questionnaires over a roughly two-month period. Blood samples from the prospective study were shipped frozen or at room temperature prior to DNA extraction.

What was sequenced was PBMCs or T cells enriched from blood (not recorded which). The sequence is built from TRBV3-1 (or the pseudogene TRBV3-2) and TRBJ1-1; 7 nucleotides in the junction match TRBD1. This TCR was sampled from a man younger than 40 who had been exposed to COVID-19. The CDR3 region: CASSQTTPGQPYTEAFF. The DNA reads TGTGCCAGCAGCCAAACTACCCCGGGACAGCCTTACACTGAAGCTTTCTTT.